The rows below give T cell receptor beta chains drawn from one sample of a study of graft-versus-host responses after intestinal transplantation. Sequencing used immunoSEQ multiplex PCR; TCRdb keeps in-frame clones, though not all of them. The sample gives some 45,000 clones, over 75% of which show up once; approximately 4.7% is in the top ten. Sequencing used PBMCs, obtained 524 days after transplant. The source of these receptors is a human patient who received an intestinal transplant, so some T cells may come from the graft donor. Both conserved end residues are part of each CDR3. The order of the fields is CDR3 length, V gene, CDR3 protein.

14	TRBV18	CASSPQGARTEAFF
13	TRBV29-1	CSVRDGGSTEAFF
13	TRBV19	CASSMTDSYEQYF
14	TRBV6-5	CASSRDYSNQPQHF
15	TRBV5-1	CASSLASGNTGELFF
16	TRBV7-9	CASSDLGGRINEKLFF
15	TRBV7-8	CASSLAVQGAYEQYF
16	TRBV7-2	CASSLEAAGGRYEQYF
15	TRBV28	CASSLTGGGNQPQHF
14	TRBV6-5	CASSAGRANYGYTF
16	TRBV5-1	CASSLYQGQGNTEAFF
14	TRBV18	CASSPFRGRDIQYF
15	TRBV9	CASSPRRSSSYEQYF
13	TRBV5-1	CASSLLQRNEQYF
13	TRBV5-1	CASSLGQQNTIYF
17	TRBV5-6	CASSLGGGGYYYNEQFF
17	TRBV7-9	CASSLALQGYPGNTIYF
15	TRBV19	CASSFLRANTGELFF
13	TRBV11-3	CASSMGLNNEQFF
14	TRBV5-1	CASSFDRANYGYTF
12	TRBV27	CASRFSNNEQFF
13	TRBV25-1	CASSDRSNQPQHF
11	TRBV10-3	CAANGRGEQYF
15	TRBV5-5	CASSFTGDSNQPQHF
16	TRBV7-9	CASSPRGGSSYNEQFF
14	TRBV4-3	CASSQSQANYGYTF
15	TRBV18	CASSPDRGFLYEQYF
15	TRBV28	CASSLSRGRIQPQHF
12	TRBV7-8	CASSSSSLSAFF
13	TRBV6-6	CASSPNHQAGYTF
14	TRBV15	CATNRGRIGYEQYF
12	TRBV19	CASTSGNSPLHF
15	TRBV27	CASSSTGGRDQPQHF
14	TRBV4-3	CASSLRQGYYEQYF
12	TRBV28	CASSRKDYEQYF
17	TRBV11-2	CASSLDLLTGNTGELFF
16	TRBV29-1	CSVDPDRGRGPVRAFF
15	TRBV11-2	CASSLWGNSNQPQHF
19	TRBV30	CAWSVNFGWGLAEPYEQYF
14	TRBV9	CASSPQTSSDTQYF
14	TRBV28	CASSPGRVGETQYF
14	TRBV5-8	CASSLGEGTDTQYF
14	TRBV29-1	CSVVQGGDNEKLFF
13	TRBV6-6	CASSSPSVPEQYF
12	TRBV15	CATNQGANEQFF
13	TRBV28	CAIAGTPNSPLHF
15	TRBV19	CASSKGLAGAYEQFF
15	TRBV14	CASSQDRVVNSPLHF
14	TRBV19	CASSIWEKGYGYTF
17	TRBV29-1	CSVARTRGPRGTGELFF
17	TRBV9	CASSVKLAGVGYNEQFF
12	TRBV6-5	CASRAGTDTQYF
14	TRBV30	CAWSAGTLNQPQHF
14	TRBV6-5	CASSAGTGFYEQYF
17	TRBV10-3	CAIKSTPGLAGEWEQYF
14	TRBV27	CASSFIGTNTEAFF
15	TRBV6-6	CASRSDGSTNEKLFF